The 21 T cell receptor beta chains given below trace back to one sample, sequenced in a study of siplizumab effects on memory and regulatory T cells. Sequenced by immunoSEQ multiplex PCR; TCRdb stores in-frame clones only, minus some. The sample includes 55,000 to 65,000 clones, about 98% of them seen just once. Sequencing was carried out using naive CD8+ T cells sorted from blood. The receptors were sampled from a human donor in good health.

The rearrangement links TRBV10-1 to TRBJ2-5; weak D call: TRBD1 (5 bases). Germline V gene sequence: CDR1 WNHNN, CDR2 SYGVQD (reference sequence). The CDR3 is 11 residues long. V was trimmed by 11 bases and J by 2 bases, leaving 9 bases between them. This CDR3 is CAVDRQETQYF. The CDR3 DNA is TGCGCCGTCGACAGACAAGAGACCCAGTACTTC.

The rearrangement uses TRBV11-2 and TRBJ1-6, with D maybe TRBD1 (5 bases). The V gene's germline CDR1 is SGHAT and CDR2 FQNNGV. The V end lost 4 bases, the J end lost 7 bases, and 17 bases lay between the germline ends. The CDR3 has 16 amino acids. The CDR3 sequence is CASSSLNTGRNSPLHF. DNA of the CDR3: TGTGCCAGCAGCTCCCTGAATACAGGACGGAATTCACCCCTCCACTTT. Based on the CDR3 plus reference TRBV11-2 and TRBJ1-6, the full variable domain is EAGVAQSPRYKIIEKRQSVAFWCNPISGHATLYWYQQILGQGPKLLIQFQNNGVVDDSQLPKDRFSAERLKGVDSTLKIQPAKLEDSAVYLCASSSLNTGRNSPLHFGNGTRLTVT.

V is TRBV7-9 and J is TRBJ2-3, with 8 bases fitting TRBD2. V was clipped by 6 bases and J by 1 base; unmatched bases: 12. The length of the CDR3 is 17 residues. Germline assignment: CDR1 SEHNR and CDR2 FQNEAQ (reference sequence). The CDR3 region is CASRSLGGGGRTDTQYF. In DNA form, the CDR3 reads TGTGCCAGCAGATCCCTCGGGGGGGGAGGACGCACAGATACGCAGTATTTT.

This chain connects TRBV2 to TRBJ2-7, with 10 bases lining up with TRBD2. The CDR3 is 15 amino acids. V trimming: 3 bases; J trimming: 3 bases; junction bases outside the gene matches: 5. In germline, CDR1 is SNHLY, CDR2 FYNNEI. Here the CDR3 DNA reads TGTGCCAGCAGTGATTTAACTAGCGGGGACTACGAGCAGTACTTC. It translates to CASSDLTSGDYEQYF.

The V gene is TRBV5-1, the J gene TRBJ2-3, with D tentatively TRBD2 (6 bases). CDR3 length equals 14 residues. Germline loops: CDR1 SGHRS, CDR2 YFSETQ. The V end was cut by 2 bases, the J end by 6 bases, with 13 bases between. CDR3 sequence reads: CASSLGPGEDTQYF. The CDR3 DNA follows: TGCGCCAGCAGCTTAGGGCCGGGGGAGGATACGCAGTATTTT.

The CDR3 DNA follows: TGTGCCAGCAGACAGACGAACACCGGGGAGCTGTTTTTT. Its translation is CASRQTNTGELFF. The V gene is TRBV6-5, the J gene TRBJ2-2, with D uncertain. This CDR3 comprises 13 residues. Trimming left V 6 bases short and J 0 bases short, with 5 bases between. Germline V lookup: CDR1 MNHEY, CDR2 SVGAGI.

The chain links TRBV9 to TRBJ2-1; weak D call: TRBD2 (5 bases). The CDR3 loop spans 15 amino acids. Looked up from germline, CDR1 is SGDLS and CDR2 is YYNGEE. V was shortened by 0 bases and J by 6 bases, with 13 bases between the two germline ends. DNA of the CDR3: TGTGCCAGCAGCGTAGGGTTTAGCGTCGGCAATGAGCAGTTCTTC. It codes for CASSVGFSVGNEQFF.

V is TRBV29-1 and J is TRBJ2-7, with D possibly being TRBD2 (6 bases). V was shortened by 5 bases and J by 3 bases, with 14 bases between the two germline ends. Germline V gene data show CDR1 as SQVTM and CDR2 as ANQGSEA. The length of the CDR3 is 13 residues. The CDR3 is CSVSQGLHYEQYF. The CDR3 region has the DNA TGCAGCGTTTCCCAGGGACTCCACTACGAGCAGTACTTC.

V and J are TRBV4-3 and TRBJ2-7, with D hard to call. The CDR3 is 11 amino acids. CDR1 is LGHNA and CDR2 is YSLEER in the germline V gene. Trimming shortened V by 3 bases and J by 6 bases, and 6 bases separated the two germline ends. The CDR3 DNA sequence: TGCGCCAGCAGCCATAACAGCGAGCAGTACTTC. This codes for CASSHNSEQYF.

The V gene is TRBV10-2, the J gene TRBJ1-2; D may be TRBD1 (5 bases). The CDR3 length is 16 residues. Looked up from germline, CDR1 is WSHSY and CDR2 is SAAADI. Trimming took off 0 bases at V and 4 bases at J, with 15 bases between the two ends. CDR3 protein: CASSESVGGNLYGYTF. In DNA form, the CDR3 reads TGCGCCAGCAGTGAGTCTGTGGGGGGAAACCTCTATGGCTACACCTTC.

The chain is built from TRBV13 and TRBJ2-2, with D tentatively TRBD2 (6 bases). Looked up from germline, CDR1 is PRHDT and CDR2 is FYEKMQ (reference sequence). Trimming left V 0 bases short and J 6 bases short, with 8 bases between. This CDR3 has 14 amino acids. CDR3 in DNA: TGTGCCAGCAGCTTAGGAAGGAGGGCCGGGGAGCTGTTTTTT. Encoded protein: CASSLGRRAGELFF.

The J gene is TRBJ1-2, the V gene TRBV30, with D tentatively TRBD1 (6 bases). The CDR3 is made up of 17 amino acids. With 4 bases removed from V and 5 bases from J, the gap between germline ends came to 26 bases. Germline CDR1 and CDR2: GTSNPN and SVGIG (reference sequence). The CDR3 nucleotides read TGTGCCTGGACTCCGGAGGGGCAGGGGACGTTTTTTTATGGCTACACCTTC. Residues: CAWTPEGQGTFFYGYTF. Based on the CDR3 plus reference TRBV30 and TRBJ1-2, the full variable domain is SQTIHQWPATLVQPVGSPLSLECTVEGTSNPNLYWYRQAAGRGLQLLFYSVGIGQISSEVPQNLSASRPQDRQFILSSKKLLLSDSGFYLCAWTPEGQGTFFYGYTFGSGTRLTVV.

This chain connects TRBV19 to TRBJ2-7; 7 bases are shared with TRBD1. CDR3 length equals 11 residues. V lost 8 bases, J lost 3 bases, and 1 base stayed unmatched. Germline V gene lookup returns CDR1 LNHDA and CDR2 SQIVND (reference sequence). The CDR3 protein is CASRTGYEQYF. The CDR3 DNA reads as TGTGCCAGTCGGACAGGCTACGAGCAGTACTTC.

This clone was detected only once. The rearrangement joins TRBV27 to TRBJ2-5, with 8 bases fitting TRBD2. The CDR3 loop spans 15 amino acids. The V and J ends lost 2 bases and 1 base, in that order; junction bases with no gene match: 3. Germline lookup yields CDR1 MNHEY and CDR2 SMNVEV (reference sequence). The CDR3 loop reads CASSLAGGPQETQYF. The CDR3 DNA is TGTGCCAGCAGTTTAGCGGGAGGCCCCCAAGAGACCCAGTACTTC.

This chain connects TRBV27 to TRBJ2-7; weak D call: TRBD2 (7 bases). This CDR3 is built from 13 residues. From germline, CDR1 is MNHEY and CDR2 SMNVEV (reference sequence). The V end was cut by 5 bases, the J end by 3 bases, with 11 bases between. The CDR3 loop is CASSGGDNYEQYF. DNA of the CDR3: TGTGCCAGCAGTGGGGGGGACAACTACGAGCAGTACTTC.

The rearrangement links TRBV10-3 to TRBJ2-3, with TRBD1 matching over 10 bases. The V and J ends lost 1 base and 8 bases, in that order; junction bases with no gene match: 9. This CDR3 region has 16 residues. Germline CDR1 ENHRY, CDR2 SYGVKD. The CDR3 here is CAISEFETGGVATQYF. For the CDR3, the DNA is TGTGCCATCAGTGAGTTCGAGACAGGGGGCGTTGCTACGCAGTATTTT.

The rearrangement uses TRBV5-1 and TRBJ2-1; possibly TRBD1 or TRBD2 for D (5 bases each). V was shortened by 0 bases and J by 2 bases, with 6 bases between the two germline ends. Looked up from germline, CDR1 is SGHRS and CDR2 is YFSETQ. There are 14 residues in the CDR3. The CDR3 DNA reads TGCGCCAGCAGCTTGGGAGGGGCCTACAATGAGCAGTTCTTC. This sequence encodes CASSLGGAYNEQFF.

The rearrangement uses TRBV2 and TRBJ1-4; D is unclear. Germline V gene sequence: CDR1 SNHLY, CDR2 FYNNEI. Trimming took off 5 bases at V and 4 bases at J, with 5 bases between the two ends. This CDR3 has 12 amino acids. In DNA, the CDR3 is TGTGCCAGCAGTCCTAGTAATGAAAAACTGTTTTTT. Translation gives CASSPSNEKLFF. Looking up the rest from reference TRBV2 and TRBJ1-4 gives the full variable domain: EPEVTQTPSHQVTQMGQEVILRCVPISNHLYFYWYRQILGQKVEFLVSFYNNEISEKSEIFDDQFSVERPDGSNFTLKIRSTKLEDSAMYFCASSPSNEKLFFGSGTQLSVL.

This chain connects TRBV7-9 to TRBJ2-7; maybe TRBD2 (6 bases). Germline V gene data show CDR1 as SEHNR and CDR2 as FQNEAQ (reference sequence). V shed 5 bases and J shed 9 bases, with 17 bases lying between them. CDR3 length: 13 amino acids. CDR3 sequence (DNA): TGTGCCAGCAGCCAAGGGACGGGGGACGGGCAGTACTTC. Amino acid sequence: CASSQGTGDGQYF.

The chain employs TRBV28 and TRBJ2-5, with D perhaps matching TRBD1 (6 bases). This CDR3 spans 14 amino acids. V lost 5 bases and J 2 bases, leaving 12 bases between the germline ends. From germline, CDR1 is MDHEN and CDR2 SYDVKM. Here the CDR3 DNA reads TGTGCCAGCAGTCCGCGGACAGTTCAAGAGACCCAGTACTTC. It encodes CASSPRTVQETQYF.

This chain uses TRBV9 with TRBJ2-5; 8 nucleotides align to TRBD2. The CDR3 extends over 14 amino acids. CDR1 is SGDLS, CDR2 YYNGEE, per germline. Trimming took 0 bases from V and 3 from J; bases not matched to a gene: 1. The CDR3 reads CASSVGAGEETQYF. For the CDR3, the DNA is TGTGCCAGCAGCGTAGGAGCGGGAGAAGAGACCCAGTACTTC.